The next 10 T cell receptor beta chains were all read from a single sample in a study of cytomegalovirus exposure and HLA in healthy donors. PCR primers comprised 60 Vbeta and 13 Jbeta primers. Sequenced by immunoSEQ multiplex PCR; TCRdb stores in-frame clones only, minus some. The data hold 180,000 or so clones, with 75% to 80% observed a single time. Input material: PBMCs. The receptors were sampled from a man aged 45 to 65 in good health and CMV-seropositive.

The V call is TRBV5-1, the J call TRBJ1-4; no definite D call. CDR3 length: 13 residues. The germline CDR1 and CDR2 sequences are SGHRS and YFSETQ. V shed 4 bases and J shed 12 bases, with 16 bases lying between them. The CDR3 DNA is TGCGCCAGCAGCGCCCTGGACGGGAGAGAACTGTTTTTT. This gives the protein CASSALDGRELFF.

The rearrangement uses TRBV5-1 and TRBJ2-1; 7 nucleotides match TRBD1. V shed 4 bases, J shed 9 bases, and the junction held 4 bases outside the gene matches. The CDR3 is 12 residues long. Germline loops: CDR1 SGHRS, CDR2 YFSETQ. CDR3 bases: TGCGCCAGCAGCCATGAGGGGGCTGAGCAGTTCTTC. It translates to CASSHEGAEQFF.

This chain links TRBV4-1 with TRBJ1-6; D remains ambiguous. Germline V lookup: CDR1 MGHRA, CDR2 YSYEKL. This CDR3 contains 13 residues. Trimming took 5 bases from V and 14 from J, leaving 16 bases between them. Written as DNA, the CDR3 is TGCGCCAGCAGCAACCTGCCCCCGGCGGCCCTCCACTTT. It is translated as CASSNLPPAALHF.

The chain uses TRBV5-5 and TRBJ1-2; D not certain. Trimming took off 5 bases at V and 3 bases at J, with 8 bases between the two ends. The V gene's germline CDR1 is SGHKS and CDR2 YYEKEE (reference sequence). The CDR3 extends over 12 amino acids. The chain's CDR3 is CASRREDYGYTF. The CDR3 DNA reads as TGTGCCAGCAGAAGGGAGGACTATGGCTACACCTTC.

In DNA form, the CDR3 reads TGTGCCAGCAGCTCGAGACAGGGGGCTGCTAATTCACCCCTCCACTTT. Its protein is CASSSRQGAANSPLHF. The chain employs TRBV7-2 and TRBJ1-6; 10 bases agree with TRBD1. The CDR3 extends over 16 amino acids. Germline V gene sequence: CDR1 SGHTA, CDR2 FQGNSA. The junction had 6 bases not matched to a gene; V was cut back by 4 bases and J by 6 bases.

CDR3 coding DNA: TGTGCCAGCAGTGAAGGAGCGGCCGTGGTTGGAAACACCATATATTTT. Its translation: CASSEGAAVVGNTIYF. The V gene is TRBV6-1, the J gene TRBJ1-3, with D unclear. There are 16 residues in the CDR3. Germline CDR1 and CDR2: MNHNS and SASEGT. V lost 1 base and J lost 3, with 13 bases in between.

The chain is built from TRBV6-5 and TRBJ2-5, with 9 bases identical to TRBD1. V lost 5 bases to trimming and J lost 5 bases; unmatched junction nucleotides: 9. CDR3 length: 15 amino acids. Germline V gene data show CDR1 as MNHEY and CDR2 as SVGAGI. DNA for the CDR3: TGTGCCAGCAGTGCCGGACAGGGGAAGTGGGAGACCCAGTACTTC. This translates into CASSAGQGKWETQYF.

The chain links TRBV5-4 to TRBJ2-7; TRBD1 matches at 12 bases. Germline V lookup: CDR1 SGHNT, CDR2 YYREEE (reference sequence). Unmatched junction bases numbered 11, after V lost 4 bases and J lost 6 bases. This CDR3 region has 16 residues. CDR3 loop: CASSRNSGTGGFEQYF. The CDR3 DNA sequence: TGTGCCAGCAGCCGTAACTCAGGGACAGGGGGCTTCGAGCAGTACTTC.

The chain employs TRBV2 and TRBJ2-5; D unclear. The germline CDR1 and CDR2 sequences are SNHLY and FYNNEI. The CDR3 sequence is 11 residues long. V lost 4 bases and J lost 9, with 9 bases in between. This CDR3 reads CASSVTVAQYF. For the CDR3, the DNA is TGTGCCAGCAGTGTTACGGTGGCCCAGTACTTC. Complete variable domain (other parts from reference TRBV2 and TRBJ2-5): EPEVTQTPSHQVTQMGQEVILRCVPISNHLYFYWYRQILGQKVEFLVSFYNNEISEKSEIFDDQFSVERPDGSNFTLKIRSTKLEDSAMYFCASSVTVAQYFGPGTRLLVL.

V is TRBV9 and J is TRBJ1-3; D gene ambiguous. V was cut by 3 bases and J by 0 bases, with 19 bases left in between. Germline V lookup: CDR1 SGDLS, CDR2 YYNGEE. The CDR3 covers 18 residues. CDR3: CASSARGGKAVSGNTIYF. In nucleotides, the CDR3 is TGTGCCAGCAGCGCCCGCGGAGGGAAAGCAGTCTCTGGAAACACCATATATTTT.